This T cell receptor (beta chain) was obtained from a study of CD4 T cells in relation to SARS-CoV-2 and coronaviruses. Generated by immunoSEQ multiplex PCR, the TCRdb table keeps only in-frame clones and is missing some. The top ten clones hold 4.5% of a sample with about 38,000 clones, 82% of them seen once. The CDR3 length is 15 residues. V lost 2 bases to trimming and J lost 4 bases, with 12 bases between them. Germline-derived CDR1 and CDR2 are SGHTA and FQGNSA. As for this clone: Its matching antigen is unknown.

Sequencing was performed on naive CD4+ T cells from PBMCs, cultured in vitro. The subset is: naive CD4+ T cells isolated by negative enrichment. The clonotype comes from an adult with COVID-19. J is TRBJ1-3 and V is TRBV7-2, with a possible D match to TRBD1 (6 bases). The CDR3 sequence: CASSLTQGTGNTIYF. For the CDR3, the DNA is TGTGCCAGCAGCTTAACACAGGGAACAGGAAACACCATATATTTT.